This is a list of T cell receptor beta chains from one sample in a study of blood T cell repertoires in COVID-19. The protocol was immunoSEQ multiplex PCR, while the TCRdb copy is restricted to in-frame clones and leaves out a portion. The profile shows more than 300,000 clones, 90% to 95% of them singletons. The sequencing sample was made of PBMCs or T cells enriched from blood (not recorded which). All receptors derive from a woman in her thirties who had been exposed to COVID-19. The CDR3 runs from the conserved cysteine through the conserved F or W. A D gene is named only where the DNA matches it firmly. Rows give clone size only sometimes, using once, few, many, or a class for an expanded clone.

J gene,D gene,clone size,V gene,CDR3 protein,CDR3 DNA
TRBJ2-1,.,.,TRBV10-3,CAIREDSSYNEQFF,TGTGCCATCAGAGAGGACAGTTCCTACAATGAGCAGTTCTTC
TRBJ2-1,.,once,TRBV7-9,CASSLEEQQFF,TGTGCCAGCAGCTTAGAGGAGCAGCAGTTCTTC
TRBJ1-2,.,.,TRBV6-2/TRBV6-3,CASSYPDTGLNGYTF,TGTGCCAGCAGTTACCCCGATACAGGGTTGAATGGCTACACCTTC
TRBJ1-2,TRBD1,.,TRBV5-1,CASSLERTGGDGYTF,TGCGCCAGCAGCTTGGAGAGGACAGGGGGCGATGGCTACACCTTC
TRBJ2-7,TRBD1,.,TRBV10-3,CAISRTGSSYEQYF,TGTGCCATCAGCCGGACAGGGAGCTCCTACGAGCAGTACTTC
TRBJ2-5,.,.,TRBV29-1,CSVQLETQYF,TGCAGCGTCCAGTTGGAGACCCAGTACTTC
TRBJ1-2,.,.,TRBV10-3,CAIFGGSYYEGYTF,TGTGCCATCTTTGGCGGCAGTTACTATGAGGGCTACACCTTC
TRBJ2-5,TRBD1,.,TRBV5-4,CASSAPGQGAVETQYF,TGTGCCAGCAGCGCTCCGGGACAGGGGGCGGTGGAGACCCAGTACTTC
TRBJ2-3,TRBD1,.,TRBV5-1,CASSPLGQGTTDTQYF,TGCGCCAGCAGCCCCCTGGGACAGGGAACCACAGATACGCAGTATTTT
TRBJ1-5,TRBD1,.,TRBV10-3,CAISNTGVGDQPQHF,TGTGCCATCAGTAATACAGGGGTCGGGGATCAGCCCCAGCATTTT
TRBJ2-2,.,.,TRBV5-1,CASSLSATQSGELFF,TGCGCCAGCAGCTTGTCTGCGACTCAGTCCGGGGAGCTGTTTTTT
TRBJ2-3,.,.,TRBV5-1,CASSADRPTDTQYF,TGCGCCAGCAGCGCGGACAGACCCACAGATACGCAGTATTTT
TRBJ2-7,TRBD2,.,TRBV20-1,CSASSPTSGDQGYEQYF,TGCAGTGCTAGTTCGCCGACTAGCGGGGACCAGGGCTACGAGCAGTACTTC
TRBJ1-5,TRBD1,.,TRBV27,CASSFSGDRGYHQPQHF,TGTGCCAGCAGTTTCTCGGGAGACAGGGGGTATCATCAGCCCCAGCATTTT
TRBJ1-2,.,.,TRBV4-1,CASSQPALGYTF,TGCGCCAGCAGCCAACCTGCACTGGGCTACACCTTC
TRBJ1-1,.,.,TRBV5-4,CASTSWEGAGYTEAFF,TGTGCCAGCACCTCGTGGGAAGGGGCAGGGTACACTGAAGCTTTCTTT
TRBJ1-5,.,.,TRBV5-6,CASSLLLGGGQPQHF,TGTGCCAGCAGCTTGCTACTCGGGGGAGGACAGCCCCAGCATTTT
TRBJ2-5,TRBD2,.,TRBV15,CATSRVGLAGGTMYQETQYF,TGTGCCACCAGCAGAGTGGGACTAGCGGGGGGAACCATGTACCAAGAGACCCAGTACTTC
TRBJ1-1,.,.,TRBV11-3,CASSDSHMNTEAFF,TGTGCCAGCAGCGACAGCCACATGAACACTGAAGCTTTCTTT
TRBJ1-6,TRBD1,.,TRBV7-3,CASSLSSRGDRNSPLHF,TGTGCCAGCAGCTTAAGCTCAAGGGGGGACAGAAATTCACCCCTCCACTTT
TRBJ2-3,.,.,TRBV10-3,CAISPQGGPTDTQYF,TGTGCCATCAGTCCGCAGGGCGGTCCCACAGATACGCAGTATTTT
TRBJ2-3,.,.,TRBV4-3,CASSQENAGAFLF,TGCGCCAGCAGCCAAGAAAATGCAGGGGCTTTCCTCTTT
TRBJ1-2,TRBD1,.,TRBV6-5,CASSYQGARPYGYTF,TGTGCCAGCAGTTACCAGGGGGCGCGTCCCTATGGCTACACCTTC
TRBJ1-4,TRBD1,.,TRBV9,CASSALGYGTVEKLFF,TGTGCCAGCAGCGCCCTCGGCTACGGGACAGTTGAAAAACTGTTTTTT
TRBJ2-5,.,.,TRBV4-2,CASSRLTRNQETQYF,TGTGCCAGCAGCCGACTAACTAGAAACCAAGAGACCCAGTACTTC
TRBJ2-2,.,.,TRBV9,CASSSPRTANTGELFF,TGTGCCAGCAGCTCCCCTCGGACAGCAAACACCGGGGAGCTGTTTTTT
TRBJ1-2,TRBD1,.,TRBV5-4,CASSLDGQGPAGYTF,TGTGCCAGCAGCTTGGATGGACAGGGGCCGGCGGGCTACACCTTC
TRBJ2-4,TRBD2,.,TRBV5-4,CASSLSGENIQYF,TGTGCCAGCAGTCTTAGCGGGGAAAACATTCAGTACTTC
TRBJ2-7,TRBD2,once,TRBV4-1,CASSQATSGVLYEQYF,TGCGCCAGCAGCCAAGCGACTAGCGGGGTTTTATACGAGCAGTACTTC
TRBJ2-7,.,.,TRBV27,CASSLSSSISEQYF,TGTGCCAGCAGTTTATCGAGTTCTATCTCAGAGCAGTACTTC
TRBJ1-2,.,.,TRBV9,CASRNLGQLPNYGYTF,TGTGCCAGCAGGAACCTAGGACAGCTTCCTAACTATGGCTACACCTTC
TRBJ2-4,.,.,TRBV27,CASSLSQINIQYF,TGTGCCAGCAGTTTATCCCAGATTAACATTCAGTACTTC
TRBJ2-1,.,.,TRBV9,CASSPPSGSEQFF,TGTGCCAGCAGCCCTCCCTCGGGGAGTGAGCAGTTCTTC
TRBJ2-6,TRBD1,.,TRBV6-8,CASSSRDRVILFSGANVLTF,TGTGCCAGCAGTTCGCGGGACAGGGTGATTCTTTTCTCTGGGGCCAACGTCCTGACTTTC
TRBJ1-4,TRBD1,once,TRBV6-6,CASRTGLSNEKLFF,TGTGCCAGCAGGACAGGGTTGAGTAATGAAAAACTGTTTTTT
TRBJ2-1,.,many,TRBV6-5,CASSTYSYGNEQFF,TGTGCCAGCAGTACCTATAGCTATGGGAATGAGCAGTTCTTC
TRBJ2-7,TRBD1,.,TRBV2,CASSGVQDRVSYEQYF,TGTGCCAGCAGTGGAGTTCAGGACAGGGTCTCCTACGAGCAGTACTTC
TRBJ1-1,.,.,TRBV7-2,CASSWRGGGAPEAFF,TGTGCCAGCAGCTGGAGGGGGGGAGGGGCCCCTGAAGCTTTCTTT
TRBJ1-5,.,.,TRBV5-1,CASPGNRQPQHF,TGCGCCAGCCCAGGGAATCGTCAGCCCCAGCATTTT
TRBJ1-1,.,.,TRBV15,CATSRGGDMNTEAFF,TGTGCCACCAGCAGGGGAGGAGATATGAACACTGAAGCTTTCTTT
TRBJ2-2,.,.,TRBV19,CASSKHRANTGELFF,TGTGCCAGTAGTAAACACAGGGCGAACACCGGGGAGCTGTTTTTT
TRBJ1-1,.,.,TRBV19,CASSGRANTEAFF,TGTGCCAGTAGCGGCAGGGCGAACACTGAAGCTTTCTTT
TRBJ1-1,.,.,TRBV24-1,CATSDLQARQDAFF,TGTGCCACCAGTGATTTGCAAGCGAGACAGGATGCTTTCTTT
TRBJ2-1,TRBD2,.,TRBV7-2,CASSLMEAGGRNEQFF,TGTGCCAGCAGCTTAATGGAGGCGGGGGGTCGGAATGAGCAGTTCTTC
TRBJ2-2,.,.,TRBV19,CASTSTGSDGGTGELFF,TGTGCCAGTACCTCGACCGGTTCGGACGGCGGGACCGGGGAGCTGTTTTTT
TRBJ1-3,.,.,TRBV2,CASHTGGPGNTIYF,TGTGCCAGCCATACGGGAGGCCCTGGAAACACCATATATTTT
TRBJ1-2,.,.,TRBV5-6,CASRQMGQAYGYTF,TGTGCCAGCAGACAAATGGGACAAGCCTATGGCTACACCTTC
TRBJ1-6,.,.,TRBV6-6,CASREQGGGSPLHF,TGTGCCAGCAGAGAACAGGGTGGTGGCTCACCCCTCCACTTT
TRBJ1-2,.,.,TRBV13,CASSPRGGHYGYTF,TGTGCCAGCAGCCCGCGTGGGGGCCACTATGGCTACACCTTC
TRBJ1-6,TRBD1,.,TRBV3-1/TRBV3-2,CASSQAPPGGTNSPLHF,TGTGCCAGCAGCCAAGCTCCCCCAGGGGGGACAAATTCACCCCTCCACTTT
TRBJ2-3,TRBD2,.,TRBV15,CATSREGGGASDTQYF,TGTGCCACCAGCAGAGAAGGCGGGGGGGCATCGGATACGCAGTATTTT